The 11 T cell receptor beta chains in this list originate from one sample, sequenced in a study of control samples from healthy donors and cancer patients. Profiling relied on immunoSEQ multiplex PCR, and the TCRdb table lists in-frame clones only, not all of them. The sample consists of approximately 100,000 clones, about nine tenths of them appearing once. The sample taken for sequencing was blood. The receptors here all came from a woman aged 18-30 years in good health.

The chain employs TRBV5-4 and TRBJ2-2, with TRBD1 identical over 8 bases. Germline CDR1 is SGHNT and CDR2 is YYREEE (reference sequence). Germline trimming cut 5 bases from V and 6 bases from J; bases unmatched to any gene: 3. CDR3 length: 13 residues. CDR3 in DNA: TGTGCCAGCAGGGACAGGGTGGCCGGGGAGCTGTTTTTT. This sequence encodes CASRDRVAGELFF.

Notes on this clone: This sample also contains other DNA sequences that code for the same CDR3. The chain is built from TRBV27 and TRBJ1-1, with D maybe TRBD1 (6 bases). V lost 5 bases to trimming and J lost 6 bases, with 13 bases between them. CDR3 size: 13 residues. Germline V gene lookup returns CDR1 MNHEY and CDR2 SMNVEV (reference sequence). Here the CDR3 DNA reads TGTGCCAGCAGTCTAGGGGGAGGCGCTGAAGCTTTCTTT. Amino acids: CASSLGGGAEAFF.

The genes are TRBV3-1 (or the pseudogene TRBV3-2) and TRBJ1-1, with D perhaps matching TRBD1 (6 bases). V lost 5 bases and J 6 bases, leaving 7 bases between the germline ends. Germline-derived CDR1 and CDR2 are LGHDT and YNNKEL (reference sequence). The CDR3 runs 11 residues. The CDR3 coding sequence is TGTGCCAGCAGCTCAGGGGCTGAAGCTTTCTTT. Translated, it gives CASSSGAEAFF.

This clone was counted only a few times. This chain uses TRBV25-1 with TRBJ2-7; the D is unclear. The V and J ends lost 2 bases and 3 bases respectively, with 5 bases between them. Germline V CDR1 and CDR2: MGHDK, SYGVNS. This CDR3 is 12 amino acids long. The CDR3 DNA sequence: TGTGCCAGCAGTGAACGAGACTACGAGCAGTACTTC. Amino acid sequence: CASSERDYEQYF.

The V and J genes are TRBV7-6 and TRBJ1-6; D uncertain. Germline V CDR1 and CDR2: SGHVS, FNYEAQ. With 7 bases removed from V and 10 bases from J, the gap between germline ends came to 23 bases. This CDR3 contains 16 residues. The CDR3 DNA sequence: TGTGCCAGCACCCCCGCTAGGGATAAAGTCAACTCACCCCTCCACTTT. The encoded protein is CASTPARDKVNSPLHF. Full variable domain (rest looked up from reference TRBV7-6 and TRBJ1-6): GAGVSQSPRYKVTKRGQDVALRCDPISGHVSLYWYRQALGQGPEFLTYFNYEAQQDKSGLPNDRFSAERPEGSISTLTIQRTEQRDSAMYRCASTPARDKVNSPLHFGNGTRLTVT.

The CDR3: CASSPAVPSGAFSYEQYF. As DNA, the CDR3 is TGTGCCAGCAGTCCCGCTGTTCCGTCTGGGGCCTTTTCCTACGAGCAGTACTTC. The chain combines TRBV7-9 with TRBJ2-7; a possible D gene is TRBD1 (5 bases). CDR3 size: 18 residues. Per germline, CDR1 SEHNR and CDR2 FQNEAQ (reference sequence). Trimming cost V 6 bases and J 1 base, with 25 bases left between them.

The chain employs TRBV29-1 and TRBJ2-7; D unresolved. Germline CDR1 reads SQVTM; CDR2 reads ANQGSEA. The CDR3 sequence is 12 residues long. V lost 7 bases, J lost 2 bases, and 12 bases lay in between. This CDR3 is CSAQDGAYEQYF. The CDR3 region has the DNA TGCAGCGCCCAGGACGGAGCCTACGAGCAGTACTTC.

The chain has TRBV10-3 and TRBJ2-5; weak D call: TRBD2 (5 bases). There are 14 residues in the CDR3. V shed 4 bases and J shed 4 bases, with 13 bases lying between them. The germline gives CDR1 ENHRY, CDR2 SYGVKD. This chain's CDR3 is CAISVTRSGETQYF. The CDR3 DNA sequence: TGTGCCATCAGTGTTACTAGATCGGGAGAGACCCAGTACTTC.

V and J are TRBV12-5 and TRBJ2-7; TRBD1 aligns across 9 bases. The trim removed 2 bases at V and 8 bases at J, leaving 10 bases unmatched. The germline V gene encodes CDR1 LGHNT and CDR2 FRNRAP. There are 15 residues in the CDR3. This CDR3 reads CASGLTRTGVGKQYF. CDR3 DNA sequence: TGTGCTAGTGGTTTGACCCGGACAGGGGTTGGGAAGCAGTACTTC.

The chain combines TRBV3-1 (or the pseudogene TRBV3-2) with TRBJ2-2; possible D gene TRBD1, 6 bases. Per the germline V gene, CDR1 is LGHDT and CDR2 is YNNKEL (reference sequence). The ends were cut back, 3 bases at V and 1 base at J, with 9 bases in the middle. This CDR3 region has 15 residues. The CDR3 coding sequence is TGTGCCAGCAGCCAGGTGACAGGGAACACCGGGGAGCTGTTTTTT. Translating gives CASSQVTGNTGELFF.

The chain joins TRBV2 to TRBJ2-7; D unresolved. The CDR3 is made up of 15 amino acids. Trimming left V 1 base short and J 0 bases short, with 10 bases between. Per germline, CDR1 SNHLY and CDR2 FYNNEI. CDR3 DNA sequence: TGTGCCAGCAGTGAAGGTATGGCAGTCTCCTACGAGCAGTACTTC. Amino acids: CASSEGMAVSYEQYF.